This TCR beta chain emerged from a study of CD8 T cells in ankylosing spondylitis. Notes on the study in general: Made up of under ten highly homologous variants, a TCR beta motif appeared characteristic of ankylosing spondylitis blood.

Germline V lookup: CDR1 SQVTM, CDR2 ANQGSEA. This CDR3 has 9 amino acids. The V end lost 2 bases, the J end lost 8 bases, and 3 bases lay between the germline ends. TCRdb processed the 5' RACE reads anew with MiXCR; each CDR3 protein has one entry. In the table there are almost 400,000 distinct CDR3 sequences, approximately 20% of which are singletons. As regards this clonotype: Its antigen is undetermined.

The receptor's source is a male donor with ankylosing spondylitis. V is TRBV29-1 and J is TRBJ1-2; D ambiguous. The sequencing input was blood, either unsorted or a sorted T cell fraction (not recorded which). CDR3 DNA sequence: TGCAGCGTTGAAAACGGCTACACCTTC. This sequence encodes CSVENGYTF.